A selection of T cell receptor beta chains follows, all from one sample in a study of blood T cell repertoires in COVID-19. Clones were read by immunoSEQ multiplex PCR, and TCRdb kept only the in-frame ones, dropping some. The table includes more than 110,000 clones, around 82% detected once. Sample: peripheral blood. These receptors were obtained from a woman aged 55-69 years with acute or convalescent COVID-19. CDR3s include the opening cysteine and the closing phenylalanine or tryptophan. D genes are given only for firm matches. The size field is filled for only some rows; it gives once, few, many or a size class.

D gene,clone size,J gene,V gene,CDR3 DNA,CDR3 protein
TRBD1,-,TRBJ2-5,TRBV9,TGTGCCAGCAGCGTACAGACAGGGCCCCAAGAGACCCAGTACTTC,CASSVQTGPQETQYF
-,-,TRBJ1-1,TRBV5-1,TGCGCCAGCAGCTACGACCACGACAGGGAAGCTTTCTTT,CASSYDHDREAFF
TRBD2,-,TRBJ2-1,TRBV19,TGTGCCAGTAGTATAGAGACTAGCCTGGATGAGCAGTTCTTC,CASSIETSLDEQFF
-,once,TRBJ2-1,TRBV2,TGTGCCAGCAGGGACCCAGGGGGGATTCGGTACAATGAGCAGTTCTTC,CASRDPGGIRYNEQFF
-,-,TRBJ1-2,TRBV28,TGTGCCAGCAGTTTGGGCGGGGACTATGGCTACACCTTC,CASSLGGDYGYTF
TRBD1,-,TRBJ1-5,TRBV29-1,TGCAGCGTTGGTGCGGGGACAGGGGGACGGGGGCGGAATCAGCCCCAGCATTTT,CSVGAGTGGRGRNQPQHF
-,-,TRBJ2-3,TRBV28,TGTGCCAGCACCCCCCAGACAGTCTCAAGAACAGATACGCAGTATTTT,CASTPQTVSRTDTQYF
TRBD1,-,TRBJ1-5,TRBV3-1/TRBV3-2,TGTGCCAGCAGCCAAGTGTGGGACAGGCGGAATCAGCCCCAGCATTTT,CASSQVWDRRNQPQHF
-,-,TRBJ1-2,TRBV28,TGTGCCGCGGGAGGGGGTCATAACTATGGCTACACCTTC,CAAGGGHNYGYTF
-,-,TRBJ2-3,TRBV11-3,TGTGCCAGCAGCCTCGGCCACAGGACAGATACGCAGTATTTT,CASSLGHRTDTQYF
-,-,TRBJ2-7,TRBV10-3,TGTGCCACCTCGACTAGCTCCTACGAGCAGTACTTC,CATSTSSYEQYF
TRBD2,few,TRBJ2-3,TRBV28,TGTGCCAGCAGTCCCCGTGTTAGCGGGAGGTCCACAGATACGCAGTATTTT,CASSPRVSGRSTDTQYF
-,-,TRBJ2-1,TRBV28,TGTGCCAGCCGAGGAATGACAGGATTAAGCTCCTACAATGAGCAGTTCTTC,CASRGMTGLSSYNEQFF
TRBD2,once,TRBJ2-1,TRBV7-8,TGTGCCAGCAGCTTAGTAGCGGGAGCCCTCGGTGAGCAGTTCTTC,CASSLVAGALGEQFF
-,-,TRBJ1-2,TRBV28,TGTGCCAGCAGTATGGGCCCAATGGGTGGCTACACCTTC,CASSMGPMGGYTF
TRBD1,-,TRBJ1-6,TRBV3-1/TRBV3-2,TGTGCCAGCAGCCCCGACAGGGATGTTTCACCCCTCCACTTT,CASSPDRDVSPLHF
-,-,TRBJ1-1,TRBV29-1,TGCAGCGCGGGAGTTGGAGGTGGCACTGAAGCTTTCTTT,CSAGVGGGTEAFF
TRBD2,-,TRBJ2-2,TRBV28,TGTGCCAGCAGTTGGGACTACCTCCTTTCTGGGGAGCTGTTTTTT,CASSWDYLLSGELFF
TRBD2,-,TRBJ2-1,TRBV5-8,TGTGCCAGCACCCCCGTCCTCCGGGGACTAGCTACAAATGAGCAGTTCTTC,CASTPVLRGLATNEQFF
-,once,TRBJ1-2,TRBV10-3,TGTGCCATCACCCTTGGGGGGGATGGCTACACCTTC,CAITLGGDGYTF
-,-,TRBJ1-3,TRBV3-1/TRBV3-2,TGTGCCAGCAGCCATCAGAGGAGCGGAAACACCATATATTTT,CASSHQRSGNTIYF
-,-,TRBJ1-1,TRBV28,TGTGCCAGCAGTTTGGGGGGGCCCACTGAAGCTTTCTTT,CASSLGGPTEAFF
-,-,TRBJ1-4,TRBV7-9,TGTGCCAGCAGCTCACAGGGAAGGGGTAATGAAAAACTGTTTTTT,CASSSQGRGNEKLFF
TRBD1,-,TRBJ2-7,TRBV24-1,TGTGCCACCAGTGCGGGGCAGGGACAGATAGCCGAGCAGTACTTC,CATSAGQGQIAEQYF
-,-,TRBJ1-6,TRBV12-1,TGTGCCGCCACCAGGGCTGCCTCAACGCCCCTCCACTTT,CAATRAASTPLHF
TRBD2,-,TRBJ2-2,TRBV7-2,TGTGCCAGCAGCTTAGATGGTAGCGGGAGGGCTTATGGAGGGGAGCTGTTTTTT,CASSLDGSGRAYGGELFF
-,-,TRBJ2-7,TRBV28,TGTGCCAGCCAAGTCTCGCTCACCAGGGTTCGCGAGCAGTACTTC,CASQVSLTRVREQYF
TRBD2,-,TRBJ2-1,TRBV7-2,TGTGCCAGCAGCAGGACGGGACTAGTCAATGAGCAGTTCTTC,CASSRTGLVNEQFF
-,-,TRBJ2-3,TRBV3-1/TRBV3-2,TGTGCCAGCAGTCCGGGAGCCGGGGCGCAGTATTTT,CASSPGAGAQYF
-,-,TRBJ1-3,TRBV7-2,TGTGCCAGCAGGTCTACAGGGTTCGGAAACACCATATATTTT,CASRSTGFGNTIYF
TRBD2,once,TRBJ2-1,TRBV9,TGTGCCAGCAGCGGCGGGGGCTACAATGAGCAGTTCTTC,CASSGGGYNEQFF
TRBD1,-,TRBJ1-1,TRBV19,TGTGCCAGTAGCCAAATGGACAGGGCGAACACTGAAGCTTTCTTT,CASSQMDRANTEAFF
-,-,TRBJ1-3,TRBV6-5,TGTGCCAGCAGACCGCGCGGGAACACCATATATTTT,CASRPRGNTIYF
-,-,TRBJ1-1,TRBV30,TGTGCCTGGAGTGTACCGGGTAACACTGAAGCTTTCTTT,CAWSVPGNTEAFF
-,-,TRBJ2-2,TRBV19,TGTGCCAGTTCTAACCCGAACACCGGGGAGCTGTTTTTT,CASSNPNTGELFF
TRBD1,-,TRBJ2-7,TRBV5-1,TGCGCCAGCAGCTTATCAGGACAGGCTATAGCAGAGCAGTACTTC,CASSLSGQAIAEQYF
-,-,TRBJ1-5,TRBV2,TGTGCCAGCAGTGAGACGGGGAATAGCAATCAGCCCCAGCATTTT,CASSETGNSNQPQHF
-,-,TRBJ2-2,TRBV6-5,TGTGCCAGCAGTTATGGTCAGGAAACCGGGGAGCTGTTTTTT,CASSYGQETGELFF
TRBD1,-,TRBJ1-1,TRBV6-5,TGTGCCAGCACCACAGGGGGTTACACTGAAGCTTTCTTT,CASTTGGYTEAFF
-,-,TRBJ2-3,TRBV7-3,TGTGCCAGCAGCGCAACTTACAGCACAGATACGCAGTATTTT,CASSATYSTDTQYF
TRBD1,-,TRBJ2-1,TRBV3-1/TRBV3-2,TGTGCCAGCAGCGCACCCCTGGGACAGGCGAGCTCCTACAATGAGCAGTTCTTC,CASSAPLGQASSYNEQFF
-,-,TRBJ1-3,TRBV7-2,TGTGCCAGCAGCTTAGCCAGCACAGAAGGAAACACCATATATTTT,CASSLASTEGNTIYF